One sample yielded the 7 T cell receptor beta chains listed below, sequenced in a study of blood T cell repertoires in COVID-19. The method was immunoSEQ multiplex PCR; TCRdb's version includes in-frame clones alone and lacks a portion of them. The sample has more than 95,000 clones, roughly 88% seen once. Sequencing was carried out using peripheral blood. These receptors came from a human donor in a cohort sampled during active COVID-19.

The chain recombines TRBV5-1 with TRBJ2-2; TRBD2 matches at 11 bases. V lost 4 bases, J lost 5 bases, and 10 bases stayed unmatched. The CDR3 has 17 residues. Germline CDR1 reads SGHRS; CDR2 reads YFSETQ. This CDR3 is CASSHQLAGAWTGELFF. The CDR3 DNA is TGCGCCAGCAGCCACCAACTAGCGGGAGCTTGGACCGGGGAGCTGTTTTTT.

The V gene is TRBV4-1, the J gene TRBJ2-3; 8 nucleotides align to TRBD2. The CDR3 has 16 amino acids. Germline-derived CDR1 and CDR2 are MGHRA and YSYEKL. With V trimmed by 0 bases and J by 2 bases, 4 bases remained unmatched. As DNA, the CDR3 is TGCGCCAGCAGCCAAGATGGACTAGCCTTCACAGATACGCAGTATTTT. It encodes CASSQDGLAFTDTQYF.

This clone was observed a handful of times. The chain carries TRBV3-1 (or the pseudogene TRBV3-2) and TRBJ2-7, with D possibly matching TRBD2 (6 bases). The V gene lost 4 bases and the J gene lost 6 bases, with 13 bases spanning the gap. Per the germline V gene, CDR1 is LGHDT and CDR2 is YNNKEL (reference sequence). The CDR3 covers 13 residues. This CDR3 is CASSRGRFSEQYF. CDR3 DNA: TGTGCCAGCAGCCGGGGGAGGTTTTCCGAGCAGTACTTC.

J is TRBJ2-2 and V is TRBV27; TRBD2 matches at 12 bases. This CDR3 contains 16 residues. CDR1 and CDR2 (germline): MNHEY, SMNVEV (reference sequence). The junction had 6 bases not matched to a gene; V was cut back by 4 bases and J by 6 bases. CDR3 DNA: TGTGCCAGCAGTTCGACTAGCGGGAGAAGGGCCGGGGAGCTGTTTTTT. Protein: CASSSTSGRRAGELFF.

This clone came up once. V gene TRBV4-1 combines with J gene TRBJ2-3; TRBD2 agrees at 7 bases. Germline V gives CDR1 MGHRA, CDR2 YSYEKL. This CDR3 comprises 15 residues. J was trimmed by 4 bases and V by 2 bases; bases with no gene match: 6. CDR3 nucleotide sequence: TGCGCCAGCAGCCAAATGACTAGCTGGTCAGATACGCAGTATTTT. Encoded protein: CASSQMTSWSDTQYF.

The chain employs TRBV24-1 and TRBJ1-6, with a weak D call TRBD1 (6 bases). The germline CDR1 and CDR2 sequences are KGHDR and SFDVKD. V lost 1 base and J 1 base, leaving 22 bases between the germline ends. The CDR3 length is 21 residues. The CDR3 nucleotides are TGTGCCACCAGTGATTTAAGAGACAGGCGCACCCTACTTTCCTATAATTCACCCCTCCACTTT. This encodes CATSDLRDRRTLLSYNSPLHF.

The CDR3 DNA reads as TGCGCCAGCAGTTCTGACAGGGGCCATGGCTACACCTTC. Protein product: CASSSDRGHGYTF. The chain employs TRBV5-1 and TRBJ1-2, with 8 nucleotides matching TRBD1. V trimming: 5 bases; J trimming: 6 bases; junction bases outside the gene matches: 6. The germline V gene has CDR1 SGHRS and CDR2 YFSETQ. This CDR3 region has 13 residues.